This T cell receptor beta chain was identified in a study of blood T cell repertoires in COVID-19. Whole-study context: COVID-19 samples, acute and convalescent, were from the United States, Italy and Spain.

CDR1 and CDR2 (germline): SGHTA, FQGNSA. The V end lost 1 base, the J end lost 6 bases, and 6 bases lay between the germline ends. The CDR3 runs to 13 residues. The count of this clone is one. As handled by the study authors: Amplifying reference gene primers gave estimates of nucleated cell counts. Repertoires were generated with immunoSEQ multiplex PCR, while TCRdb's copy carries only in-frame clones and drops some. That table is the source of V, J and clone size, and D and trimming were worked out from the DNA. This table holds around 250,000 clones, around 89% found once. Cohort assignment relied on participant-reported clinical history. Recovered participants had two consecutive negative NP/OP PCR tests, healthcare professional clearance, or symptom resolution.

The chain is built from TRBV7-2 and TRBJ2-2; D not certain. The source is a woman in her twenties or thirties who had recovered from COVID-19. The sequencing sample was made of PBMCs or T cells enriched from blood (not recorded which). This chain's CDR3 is CASSLVSAGELFF. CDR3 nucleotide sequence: TGTGCCAGCAGCTTAGTCTCTGCCGGGGAGCTGTTTTTT.